There are a few counts of the clone carrying this T cell receptor beta chain. TCRdb re-called the RACE reads with MiXCR, one entry per CDR3 protein. The table shows roughly 380,000 distinct CDR3 sequences, with roughly 5.3% occurring only once. This record belongs to a study of human T cells and chemical hapten exposure. The CDR3 contains 11 residues. Trimming cost V 6 bases and J 6 bases, with 11 bases left between them. Germline CDR1 SQVTM, CDR2 ANQGSEA. Time point defined: pre-sensitization, week 0. Treatment described: therapeutic diphenylcyclopropenone sensitization with weekly scalp DPC. The chain has TRBV29-1 and TRBJ1-2; D ambiguous. Sequences were derived from whole blood, sampled in connection with sensitization to the hapten diphenylcyclopropenone (DPC). This receptor was obtained from a woman in her fifties or sixties with alopecia areata. Some clones in this sample may be carry-over from other donors' samples. The CDR3 spells CSVAAGHGYTF. The CDR3 bases are TGCAGCGTCGCCGCCGGGCATGGCTACACCTTC.